A selection of T cell receptor beta chains follows, all from one sample in a study of blood T cell repertoires in COVID-19. Profiled with immunoSEQ multiplex PCR; TCRdb holds only in-frame clones, not every one. The sample carries roughly 250,000 clones, about nine tenths recorded once. Sequenced material: PBMCs or T cells enriched from blood (not recorded which). The receptor source for this set is a woman in her thirties or forties with acute COVID-19. Both conserved end residues are part of each CDR3. The order of the fields is clone size, V gene, D gene, J gene, CDR3 protein, CDR3 DNA. A D gene is named only where the DNA matches it firmly. The listing skips clone size in some rows; elsewhere it reads once, few, many or a size class.

clone size: -
V gene: TRBV12-3/TRBV12-4
D gene: -
J gene: TRBJ2-2
CDR3 protein: CASSRTNTGELFF
CDR3 DNA: TGTGCCAGCAGCCGTACTAACACCGGGGAGCTGTTTTTT

clone size: -
V gene: TRBV2
D gene: -
J gene: TRBJ1-2
CDR3 protein: CASSSQDRKAFGYTF
CDR3 DNA: TGTGCCAGCAGTAGTCAGGACAGAAAGGCGTTCGGCTACACCTTC

clone size: -
V gene: TRBV6-7
D gene: TRBD1
J gene: TRBJ1-1
CDR3 protein: CASSPQDRVNTEAFF
CDR3 DNA: TGTGCCAGCAGTCCCCAGGACAGGGTTAACACTGAAGCTTTCTTT

clone size: -
V gene: TRBV2
D gene: -
J gene: TRBJ1-6
CDR3 protein: CASSDRSGGSNSPLHF
CDR3 DNA: TGTGCCAGCAGTGATAGGAGCGGGGGAAGTAATTCACCCCTCCACTTT

clone size: once
V gene: TRBV14
D gene: -
J gene: TRBJ2-2
CDR3 protein: CASTRGIDTGELFF
CDR3 DNA: TGTGCCAGCACCCGCGGGATCGACACCGGGGAGCTGTTTTTT

clone size: -
V gene: TRBV27
D gene: -
J gene: TRBJ1-2
CDR3 protein: CASSPPSRADCDYGYTF
CDR3 DNA: TGTGCCAGCAGTCCCCCCAGCAGGGCGGATTGCGACTATGGCTACACCTTC

clone size: once
V gene: TRBV28
D gene: -
J gene: TRBJ1-1
CDR3 protein: CASSLGGVATEAFF
CDR3 DNA: TGTGCCAGCAGCCTAGGGGGGGTGGCGACTGAAGCTTTCTTT

clone size: -
V gene: TRBV24-1
D gene: -
J gene: TRBJ2-5
CDR3 protein: CATKGSTGPETQYF
CDR3 DNA: TGTGCCACCAAAGGGAGCACGGGCCCAGAGACCCAGTACTTC

clone size: -
V gene: TRBV14
D gene: -
J gene: TRBJ2-7
CDR3 protein: CASSQDLGPYEQYF
CDR3 DNA: TGTGCCAGCAGCCAAGATCTAGGCCCTTACGAGCAGTACTTC

clone size: -
V gene: TRBV28
D gene: -
J gene: TRBJ2-7
CDR3 protein: CASSPLFWQGGLTTYEQYF
CDR3 DNA: TGTGCCAGCAGTCCCCTTTTCTGGCAGGGAGGCTTGACTACCTACGAGCAGTACTTC

clone size: -
V gene: TRBV19
D gene: -
J gene: TRBJ2-7
CDR3 protein: CASSIRGGRSWRSDEQYF
CDR3 DNA: TGTGCCAGTAGTATAAGGGGGGGACGGTCTTGGAGGAGTGACGAGCAGTACTTC

clone size: -
V gene: TRBV5-1
D gene: -
J gene: TRBJ2-5
CDR3 protein: CASSLGQKKETQYF
CDR3 DNA: TGCGCCAGCAGCTTGGGACAGAAGAAAGAGACCCAGTACTTC

clone size: -
V gene: TRBV18
D gene: -
J gene: TRBJ2-1
CDR3 protein: CASSPSDSRGQFF
CDR3 DNA: TGTGCCAGCTCACCCTCGGACTCCCGGGGGCAGTTCTTC

clone size: -
V gene: TRBV30
D gene: TRBD1
J gene: TRBJ2-2
CDR3 protein: CAWTLTGGTGELFF
CDR3 DNA: TGTGCCTGGACACTGACAGGGGGCACCGGGGAGCTGTTTTTT

clone size: -
V gene: TRBV2
D gene: -
J gene: TRBJ2-1
CDR3 protein: CASTSEQTRTNEQFF
CDR3 DNA: TGTGCCAGCACCTCAGAACAAACTCGGACTAATGAGCAGTTCTTC

clone size: -
V gene: TRBV28
D gene: -
J gene: TRBJ1-2
CDR3 protein: CASSFLAPRADRFYGYTF
CDR3 DNA: TGTGCCAGCAGTTTCCTCGCCCCCAGGGCCGACAGGTTCTATGGCTACACCTTC

clone size: -
V gene: TRBV28
D gene: -
J gene: TRBJ2-2
CDR3 protein: CASSPSGRGNTGELFF
CDR3 DNA: TGTGCCAGCAGCCCAAGTGGCAGGGGAAACACCGGGGAGCTGTTTTTT

clone size: -
V gene: TRBV4-2
D gene: -
J gene: TRBJ2-1
CDR3 protein: CASSQDSSYNEQFF
CDR3 DNA: TGTGCCAGCAGCCAAGACAGCTCCTACAATGAGCAGTTCTTC

clone size: -
V gene: TRBV9
D gene: TRBD1
J gene: TRBJ2-2
CDR3 protein: CASSGGQGSPGELFF
CDR3 DNA: TGTGCCAGCAGCGGCGGACAGGGGTCCCCCGGGGAGCTGTTTTTT

clone size: -
V gene: TRBV12-3/TRBV12-4
D gene: -
J gene: TRBJ1-2
CDR3 protein: CASSPARGGYTF
CDR3 DNA: TGTGCCAGCAGCCCTGCCAGGGGTGGCTACACCTTC

clone size: -
V gene: TRBV7-6
D gene: TRBD2
J gene: TRBJ2-7
CDR3 protein: CASSLGLAGYYEQYF
CDR3 DNA: TGTGCCAGCAGCTTAGGACTAGCGGGATACTACGAGCAGTACTTC

clone size: -
V gene: TRBV18
D gene: -
J gene: TRBJ2-7
CDR3 protein: CASSPKKGGAYEQYF
CDR3 DNA: TGTGCCAGCTCACCCAAAAAAGGGGGAGCCTACGAGCAGTACTTC

clone size: -
V gene: TRBV2
D gene: TRBD1
J gene: TRBJ1-5
CDR3 protein: CASSRSDRAQPQHF
CDR3 DNA: TGTGCCAGCAGTCGAAGTGACAGGGCCCAGCCCCAGCATTTT

clone size: -
V gene: TRBV9
D gene: TRBD1
J gene: TRBJ1-4
CDR3 protein: CASSAGRGGQGFEKLFF
CDR3 DNA: TGTGCCAGCAGCGCTGGGAGGGGAGGACAGGGATTTGAAAAACTGTTTTTT

clone size: once
V gene: TRBV5-4
D gene: -
J gene: TRBJ2-2
CDR3 protein: CASSLGSPSGYTGELFF
CDR3 DNA: TGTGCCAGCAGCCTCGGAAGCCCTAGTGGTTACACCGGGGAGCTGTTTTTT

clone size: -
V gene: TRBV25-1
D gene: TRBD1
J gene: TRBJ2-1
CDR3 protein: CASSESGGSNEQFF
CDR3 DNA: TGTGCCAGCAGTGAATCAGGGGGAAGCAATGAGCAGTTCTTC

clone size: -
V gene: TRBV4-2
D gene: TRBD2
J gene: TRBJ2-7
CDR3 protein: CASSQGSWYGTSGTYEQYF
CDR3 DNA: TGTGCCAGCAGCCAAGGATCGTGGTACGGGACTAGCGGGACCTACGAGCAGTACTTC

clone size: -
V gene: TRBV19
D gene: TRBD2
J gene: TRBJ2-1
CDR3 protein: CATKSPLAGRDNEQFF
CDR3 DNA: TGTGCCACCAAAAGTCCTCTAGCGGGGAGGGACAATGAGCAGTTCTTC

clone size: -
V gene: TRBV29-1
D gene: -
J gene: TRBJ1-4
CDR3 protein: CSVAKGGQIGEKLFF
CDR3 DNA: TGCAGCGTAGCTAAGGGAGGGCAGATCGGAGAAAAACTGTTTTTT

clone size: -
V gene: TRBV7-2
D gene: TRBD2
J gene: TRBJ2-5
CDR3 protein: CASSPGVSGSQETQYF
CDR3 DNA: TGTGCCAGCAGCCCCGGAGTAAGCGGGAGCCAAGAGACCCAGTACTTC

clone size: -
V gene: TRBV20-1
D gene: -
J gene: TRBJ2-1
CDR3 protein: CSASNPGAAYNEQFF
CDR3 DNA: TGCAGTGCTAGTAATCCGGGAGCAGCATACAATGAGCAGTTCTTC

clone size: -
V gene: TRBV28
D gene: -
J gene: TRBJ2-1
CDR3 protein: CASSSRGNEQFF
CDR3 DNA: TGTGCCAGCAGTTCACGGGGGAATGAGCAGTTCTTC

clone size: -
V gene: TRBV28
D gene: -
J gene: TRBJ1-5
CDR3 protein: CASTPPWGRSNQPQHF
CDR3 DNA: TGTGCCAGCACCCCACCGTGGGGGCGTAGCAATCAGCCCCAGCATTTT

clone size: -
V gene: TRBV27
D gene: -
J gene: TRBJ2-1
CDR3 protein: CATSPTLGGSYNEQFF
CDR3 DNA: TGTGCCACCTCCCCTACTTTGGGAGGCTCCTACAATGAGCAGTTCTTC

clone size: -
V gene: TRBV7-2
D gene: -
J gene: TRBJ2-5
CDR3 protein: CASSLPTSQTSVTQYF
CDR3 DNA: TGTGCCAGCAGCTTACCAACTAGCCAAACATCAGTCACCCAGTACTTC

clone size: -
V gene: TRBV19
D gene: TRBD2
J gene: TRBJ2-3
CDR3 protein: CASSSNPGLAGDTQYF
CDR3 DNA: TGTGCCAGTAGTAGTAACCCGGGACTAGCGGGAGATACGCAGTATTTT

clone size: -
V gene: TRBV4-1
D gene: TRBD2
J gene: TRBJ2-7
CDR3 protein: CASSQDAASGNYEQYF
CDR3 DNA: TGCGCCAGCAGCCAAGATGCGGCTAGCGGGAACTACGAGCAGTACTTC

clone size: -
V gene: TRBV18
D gene: TRBD1
J gene: TRBJ1-3
CDR3 protein: CASSPVTGNSGNTIYF
CDR3 DNA: TGTGCCAGCTCACCCGTGACAGGGAACTCTGGAAACACCATATATTTT

clone size: -
V gene: TRBV2
D gene: -
J gene: TRBJ1-5
CDR3 protein: CASSERQGNQPQHF
CDR3 DNA: TGTGCCAGCAGTGAGCGACAGGGCAATCAGCCCCAGCATTTT

clone size: -
V gene: TRBV2
D gene: TRBD1
J gene: TRBJ1-6
CDR3 protein: CASTSQGASALHF
CDR3 DNA: TGTGCCAGCACATCCCAGGGGGCTTCGGCCCTCCACTTT

clone size: -
V gene: TRBV20-1
D gene: -
J gene: TRBJ2-7
CDR3 protein: CSASPGQQKAYEQYF
CDR3 DNA: TGCAGTGCTAGTCCGGGACAACAAAAAGCCTACGAGCAGTACTTC

clone size: few
V gene: TRBV7-2
D gene: -
J gene: TRBJ2-5
CDR3 protein: CASSEQSPETQYF
CDR3 DNA: TGTGCCAGCAGCGAACAGTCCCCGGAGACCCAGTACTTC

clone size: -
V gene: TRBV6-5
D gene: -
J gene: TRBJ2-3
CDR3 protein: CASSRGSKLHDTQYF
CDR3 DNA: TGTGCCAGCAGTCGGGGTAGTAAGTTGCATGATACGCAGTATTTT

clone size: -
V gene: TRBV5-6
D gene: TRBD1
J gene: TRBJ1-5
CDR3 protein: CASSRRGVQGDQPQHF
CDR3 DNA: TGTGCCAGCAGCCGCCGGGGAGTGCAGGGGGATCAGCCCCAGCATTTT

clone size: -
V gene: TRBV18
D gene: TRBD2
J gene: TRBJ2-4
CDR3 protein: CASSRLAGGAKNIQYF
CDR3 DNA: TGTGCCAGCTCACGACTAGCGGGAGGGGCCAAAAACATTCAGTACTTC

clone size: -
V gene: TRBV7-2
D gene: -
J gene: TRBJ1-5
CDR3 protein: CASSLEDSRDQPQHF
CDR3 DNA: TGTGCCAGCAGCTTAGAGGACAGTAGGGATCAGCCCCAGCATTTT

clone size: -
V gene: TRBV27
D gene: TRBD1
J gene: TRBJ1-2
CDR3 protein: CASSLSGDRAKYGYTF
CDR3 DNA: TGTGCCAGCAGTTTATCGGGGGACAGGGCGAAATATGGCTACACCTTC

clone size: once
V gene: TRBV19
D gene: -
J gene: TRBJ2-1
CDR3 protein: CASSTGSSYNEQFF
CDR3 DNA: TGTGCCAGTTCTACAGGAAGCTCCTACAATGAGCAGTTCTTC